The 27 T cell receptor beta chains reported below all come from one sample, sequenced in a study of response to subunit inactivated influenza vaccine. A single record per CDR3 protein comes from TCRdb applying MiXCR to the RT-PCR reads. The top ten clones hold 10% to 15% of a sample with approximately 530,000 distinct CDR3 sequences, roughly 13% of them seen once. Sequenced material: PBMCs from blood, taken about 40 days after vaccination. The source is a man aged 45-65 years who received an inactivated influenza vaccine.

This clonotype was counted between two and nine times. The rearrangement links TRBV6-5 to TRBJ1-2; the D is unclear. The CDR3 consists of 15 residues. V shed 6 bases and J shed 6 bases, with 20 bases lying between them. Germline V gives CDR1 MNHEY, CDR2 SVGAGI. CDR3 region: CASRYRELPIHGYTF. DNA of the CDR3: TGTGCCAGCAGATACCGGGAACTACCTATCCATGGCTACACCTTC.

This clonotype came up a few times. The chain carries TRBV4-2 and TRBJ2-7; no reliable D call. Trimming left V 4 bases short and J 4 bases short, with 14 bases between. Germline V gene data show CDR1 as LGHNA and CDR2 as YNFKEQ. The length of the CDR3 is 14 residues. In nucleotides, the CDR3 is TGTGCCAGCAGCCGAGCCCGTAGTGATTACGAGCAGTACTTC. Amino acids: CASSRARSDYEQYF.

The chain joins TRBV27 to TRBJ2-7, with D hard to call. This CDR3 has 14 amino acids. The V gene's germline CDR1 is MNHEY and CDR2 SMNVEV (reference sequence). Trimming removed 5 bases from V and 6 bases from J, with 17 bases in between. The CDR3 sequence is CASSPVGILSEQYF. CDR3 nucleotides: TGTGCCAGCAGTCCGGTGGGGATTCTATCCGAGCAGTACTTC.

The gene calls are TRBV5-6 and TRBJ2-1, with 10 positions matching TRBD2. In germline, CDR1 is SGHDT, CDR2 YYEEEE. V dropped 0 bases and J dropped 2; count of bases not matched to a gene: 2. The CDR3 extends over 16 amino acids. The CDR3 DNA follows: TGTGCCAGCAGCTTGGGGACTAGCGGTCCCTACAATGAGCAGTTCTTC. It yields the protein CASSLGTSGPYNEQFF.

This clonotype has just one count. One end of the junction fails to match germline, which may point to a read error. V gene TRBV7-2 combines with J gene TRBJ2-3; 7 nucleotides align to TRBD1. CDR1 is SGHTA, CDR2 FQGNSA, per germline. The CDR3 runs to 14 residues. CDR3: CASSRGQPTDTHYF. The CDR3 nucleotides are TGTGCCAGCAGCAGGGGACAGCCCACAGATACGCACTATTTT.

Ten or more counts support this clonotype. The chain employs TRBV12-5 and TRBJ2-5; 8 nucleotides line up with TRBD2. V trimming: 4 bases; J trimming: 7 bases; junction bases outside the gene matches: 11. The germline V gene has CDR1 LGHNT and CDR2 FRNRAP. This CDR3 is 15 amino acids long. CDR3 DNA sequence: TGTGCTAGTGGTTCTATCCTAGCGGGTGTTGGGACCCAGTACTTC. Protein: CASGSILAGVGTQYF.

The chain joins TRBV20-1 to TRBJ2-7, with no clear D. The CDR3 contains 11 residues. Germline assignment: CDR1 DFQATT and CDR2 SNEGSKA (reference sequence). V lost 6 bases, J lost 8 bases, and 14 bases lay in between. The DNA of the CDR3 is TGCAGTGCCCTAGATAGGGTACAGCAGTACTTC. It is translated as CSALDRVQQYF.

V gene TRBV3-1 combines with J gene TRBJ2-3, with no clear D. The CDR3 has 14 residues. Germline V gene lookup returns CDR1 LGHDT and CDR2 YNNKEL (reference sequence). Trimming cost V 1 base and J 4 bases, with 9 bases left between them. The CDR3 sequence: CASSQGTTADTQYF. Here the CDR3 DNA reads TGTGCCAGCAGCCAAGGTACTACGGCAGATACGCAGTATTTT.

This clonotype was seen only a few times. The chain uses TRBV18 and TRBJ1-4; maybe TRBD1 (6 bases). The CDR3 consists of 15 residues. V was trimmed by 0 bases and J by 10 bases, leaving 15 bases between them. Per germline, CDR1 KGHSH and CDR2 LQKENI. CDR3 region: CASSPPGGLGGKLFF. CDR3 DNA sequence: TGTGCCAGCTCACCACCGGGGGGGCTGGGCGGAAAACTGTTTTTT.

This clonotype was detected a few times. The chain employs TRBV9 and TRBJ2-2, with TRBD2 identical over 11 bases. The V segment lost 3 bases and the J segment 5 bases; nucleotides outside the gene matches: 6. CDR3 length: 16 residues. Per germline, CDR1 SGDLS and CDR2 YYNGEE. Written as DNA, the CDR3 is TGTGCCAGCAGCGCCACTAGCGGGAGTTGGACCGGGGAGCTGTTTTTT. Its translation: CASSATSGSWTGELFF.

This chain uses TRBV28 with TRBJ1-1; 8 nucleotides match TRBD1. Germline V lookup: CDR1 MDHEN, CDR2 SYDVKM. The CDR3 consists of 14 residues. V trimming: 4 bases; J trimming: 1 base; junction bases outside the gene matches: 2. The CDR3 DNA reads TGTGCCAGCAGTTCGGACAGGGCGAACACTGAAGCTTTCTTT. Its protein is CASSSDRANTEAFF. Using reference TRBV28 and TRBJ1-1 for the parts outside the CDR3, the full variable domain is DVKVTQSSRYLVKRTGEKVFLECVQDMDHENMFWYRQDPGLGLRLIYFSYDVKMKEKGDIPEGYSVSREKKERFSLILESASTNQTSMYLCASSSDRANTEAFFGQGTRLTVV.

The chain is built from TRBV27 and TRBJ2-3, with D possibly matching TRBD2 (5 bases). The CDR3 has 16 residues. The germline V gene encodes CDR1 MNHEY and CDR2 SMNVEV (reference sequence). V was clipped by 2 bases and J by 2 bases, with 14 bases between them. For the CDR3, the DNA is TGTGCCAGCAGTTTAACGATGACGGGATTCACAGATACGCAGTATTTT. Translation: CASSLTMTGFTDTQYF.

J is TRBJ2-7 and V is TRBV25-1; possible D gene TRBD2, 5 bases. V was shortened by 11 bases and J by 2 bases, with 10 bases between the two germline ends. In germline, CDR1 is MGHDK, CDR2 SYGVNS. This CDR3 is 11 amino acids long. The CDR3 reads CAGGPTYEQYF. The DNA for the CDR3 is TGTGCCGGAGGTCCAACCTACGAGCAGTACTTC.

This clonotype occurred many times. This sequence joins TRBV5-1 and TRBJ2-5; TRBD2 matches at 11 bases. Germline V gene data show CDR1 as SGHRS and CDR2 as YFSETQ. This CDR3 is 16 amino acids long. Trimming at V came to 0 bases and at J to 5 bases, leaving 6 bases not matched to a gene. The CDR3 DNA reads TGCGCCAGCAGCTTGGGACTAGCGGGGTCCGTTGAGACCCAGTACTTC. Translating gives CASSLGLAGSVETQYF.

This clonotype was detected ten times or more. This chain uses TRBV20-1 with TRBJ1-4; no clear D gene. In germline, CDR1 is DFQATT, CDR2 SNEGSKA (reference sequence). Trimming removed 6 bases at V and 6 bases at J, with 17 bases between. This CDR3 contains 14 residues. The CDR3 DNA is TGCAGTGCACGCCTTGTGGGAAGCGATGAAAAACTGTTTTTT. Its translation: CSARLVGSDEKLFF.

This clonotype was observed a handful of times. The chain carries TRBV7-9 and TRBJ2-1, with 9 bases identical to TRBD2. Germline CDR1 SEHNR, CDR2 FQNEAQ (reference sequence). The CDR3 has 14 amino acids. J was trimmed by 8 bases and V by 5 bases; bases with no gene match: 7. CDR3 sequence: CASSISGSGDEQFF. The CDR3 DNA is TGTGCCAGCAGCATTAGCGGGAGTGGTGATGAGCAGTTCTTC.

The chain recombines TRBV12-3 or TRBV12-4 with TRBJ2-3, with unresolved D. The CDR3 covers 16 residues. Trimming cost V 3 bases and J 2 bases, with 15 bases left between them. The CDR3 protein is CASSFIEFLPTDTQYF. CDR3 nucleotide sequence: TGTGCCAGCAGTTTTATCGAGTTTCTGCCCACAGATACGCAGTATTTT.

The chain recombines TRBV7-9 with TRBJ1-2, with D possibly matching TRBD1 (5 bases). With 0 bases removed from V and 7 bases from J, the gap between germline ends came to 18 bases. Germline loops: CDR1 SEHNR, CDR2 FQNEAQ (reference sequence). This CDR3 is 16 amino acids long. CDR3 in amino acids: CASSLAPARGRVGYTF. DNA for the CDR3: TGTGCCAGCAGCTTAGCCCCTGCACGGGGCCGTGTTGGCTACACCTTC.

This clonotype turned up a few times. Written as DNA, the CDR3 is TGTGCCACCAGCTCCGGTGTAGGGACACAAAACTACGAGCAGTACTTC. Protein product: CATSSGVGTQNYEQYF. The genes are TRBV15 and TRBJ2-7, with D tentatively TRBD1 (6 bases). V shed 5 bases and J shed 3 bases, with 20 bases lying between them. CDR1 is LNHNV and CDR2 is YYDKDF in the germline V gene (reference sequence). There are 16 residues in the CDR3.

This clonotype came up a few times. The chain combines TRBV20-1 with TRBJ2-5; TRBD2 matches 8 bases. Germline V CDR1 and CDR2: DFQATT, SNEGSKA (reference sequence). V was pared by 5 bases and J by 2 bases, with 13 bases of the junction left unmatched. This CDR3 has 16 amino acids. In DNA, the CDR3 is TGCAGTGCTGGGGGGAAAGCGGGGGCTACTCAAGAGACCCAGTACTTC. Amino acid sequence: CSAGGKAGATQETQYF.

The genes are TRBV3-1 and TRBJ2-5; D may match TRBD1 or TRBD2 (5 bases each). This CDR3 is 13 amino acids long. CDR1 is LGHDT, CDR2 YNNKEL, per germline (reference sequence). Trimming removed 0 bases at V and 11 bases at J, with 13 bases between. In DNA form, the CDR3 reads TGTGCCAGCAGCCAAGATCGGGACCTACTTCAGTACTTC. It translates to CASSQDRDLLQYF.

In this sample, this clonotype turned up a few times. J is TRBJ1-1 and V is TRBV4-2; 9 bases fit TRBD1. With V trimmed by 3 bases and J by 5 bases, 10 bases remained unmatched. CDR3 length: 16 residues. Germline CDR1 reads LGHNA; CDR2 reads YNFKEQ. CDR3: CASSQRQGQGRTEAFF. Here the CDR3 DNA reads TGTGCCAGCAGCCAGAGACAGGGACAGGGAAGAACTGAAGCTTTCTTT.

This clonotype was counted between two and nine times. The chain combines TRBV11-2 with TRBJ2-1; 8 bases line up with TRBD2. V lost 0 bases to trimming and J lost 0 bases; unmatched junction nucleotides: 7. Germline V gene lookup returns CDR1 SGHAT and CDR2 FQNNGV. The CDR3 consists of 18 residues. CDR3 in amino acids: CASSLEAVGGGSYNEQFF. The CDR3 DNA reads TGTGCCAGCAGCTTAGAGGCGGTCGGGGGGGGCTCCTACAATGAGCAGTTCTTC.

This chain connects TRBV29-1 to TRBJ2-5; D tentatively reads TRBD1 or TRBD2 (5 bases each). This CDR3 has 10 amino acids. V was cut by 7 bases and J by 2 bases, with 5 bases left in between. Germline lookup yields CDR1 SQVTM and CDR2 ANQGSEA. The CDR3 bases are TGCAGCGGGGGGCAAGAGACCCAGTACTTC. Its protein is CSGGQETQYF.

The sample holds a few counts of this clonotype. The chain links TRBV5-1 to TRBJ1-1; 7 bases are shared with TRBD1. This CDR3 region has 14 residues. Germline loops: CDR1 SGHRS, CDR2 YFSETQ. V trimming: 4 bases; J trimming: 5 bases; junction bases outside the gene matches: 8. The CDR3 is CASSIGTVGTEAFF. Here the CDR3 DNA reads TGCGCCAGCAGCATAGGGACAGTTGGAACTGAAGCTTTCTTT.

This clonotype was detected a few times. The V and J genes are TRBV7-6 and TRBJ2-7; 13 bases line up with TRBD2. Per the germline V gene, CDR1 is SGHVS and CDR2 is FNYEAQ. This CDR3 is 18 amino acids long. V gave up 4 bases and J gave up 2 bases; unmatched junction bases: 11. CDR3 loop: CASSSSGLAGTKAYEQYF. CDR3 DNA sequence: TGTGCCAGCAGCTCCTCGGGACTAGCGGGAACCAAGGCCTACGAGCAGTACTTC.

This clonotype was detected a few times. The chain employs TRBV7-2 and TRBJ1-6, with a weak D call TRBD1 (6 bases). Trimming took off 5 bases at V and 5 bases at J, with 10 bases between the two ends. The germline V gene has CDR1 SGHTA and CDR2 FQGNSA. The CDR3 covers 14 residues. The CDR3 loop is CASSHGQNNSPLHF. CDR3 coding DNA: TGTGCCAGCAGCCACGGACAGAATAATTCACCCCTCCACTTT.